This T cell receptor (beta chain) derives from a study of CD8 T cells in ankylosing spondylitis. The sample holds a few counts of this clonotype. As yet, its antigen is unknown. Making the TCR beta libraries involved quantitative 5'-RACE with molecular barcodes. TCRdb called the 5' RACE reads again in MiXCR, with one record for every CDR3 protein. The sample gives just over 300,000 distinct CDR3 sequences, less than 25% of which show up once; about 3.7% is in the top ten. The CDR3 loop spans 12 amino acids. Looked up from germline, CDR1 is DFQATT and CDR2 is SNEGSKA (reference sequence). The V and J ends lost 6 bases and 4 bases respectively, with 12 bases between them. Findings and limits, study-wide: Enrichment of disease-linked clones was reportedly significant in matched ankylosing spondylitis synovial fluid. Earlier reports found some motif variants in synovial fluid and blood in reactive arthritis. Peripheral blood samples showed relatively rare disease-linked clones, and these clones were CD8+.

V gene TRBV20-1 combines with J gene TRBJ1-2; tentative D call: TRBD1 (6 bases). This receptor was taken from a female donor with ankylosing spondylitis or in good health (not recorded which). Sequencing was done on a sample of blood, either unsorted or a sorted T cell fraction (not recorded which). The CDR3 reads CSAKGGSYGYTF. The CDR3 nucleotides read TGCAGTGCCAAGGGGGGGAGCTATGGCTACACCTTC.